These 20 T cell receptor beta chains originate from one sample sequenced in a study of OX40 agonist ivuxolimab in advanced cancers. Data came from immunoSEQ multiplex PCR; TCRdb stores just in-frame clones and leaves some out. This sample has tens of thousands of clones, with about 84% found just once. The sample in question was CD4+ or CD8+ T cells sorted from blood, obtained in a trial of the OX40 agonist ivuxolimab. The source of these receptors is an adult with an advanced solid tumor such as melanoma, head and neck, liver or kidney cancer.

The genes are TRBV6-5 and TRBJ2-7; TRBD2 matches at 12 bases. The ends lost 4 bases at V and 7 bases at J; junction bases unmatched: 8. There are 15 residues in the CDR3. Germline values: CDR1 MNHEY, CDR2 SVGAGI. CDR3 sequence: CASSFTSGGLGEQYF. As DNA, the CDR3 is TGTGCCAGCAGTTTCACTAGCGGGGGGTTAGGTGAGCAGTACTTC.

The chain links TRBV2 to TRBJ1-1; 8 nucleotides align to TRBD1. CDR3 length equals 11 residues. Unmatched junction bases numbered 0, after V lost 6 bases and J lost 6 bases. Germline assignment: CDR1 SNHLY and CDR2 FYNNEI. The CDR3 here is CASRDRAEAFF. In DNA, the CDR3 is TGTGCCAGCAGGGACAGGGCTGAAGCTTTCTTT.

The chain joins TRBV10-3 to TRBJ1-1, with a weak D call TRBD1 (5 bases). Trimming removed 4 bases from V and 6 bases from J, with 15 bases in between. The V gene's germline CDR1 is ENHRY and CDR2 SYGVKD. CDR3 length equals 14 residues. The CDR3 loop reads CAISGGQGYSEAFF. The CDR3 nucleotides are TGTGCCATCAGTGGCGGGCAGGGTTACTCTGAAGCTTTCTTT.

The chain has TRBV7-3 and TRBJ2-7; no definite D call. The CDR3 is made up of 14 amino acids. Germline assignment: CDR1 SGHTA and CDR2 FQGTGA. The germline V and J ends were trimmed by 4 bases and 4 bases, with 14 bases remaining between them. In DNA form, the CDR3 reads TGTGCCAGCAGCTATACCCCGGGCTCGTACGAGCAGTACTTC. Amino acids: CASSYTPGSYEQYF.

This chain uses TRBV11-3 with TRBJ2-3, with 9 bases matching TRBD2. The CDR3 has 18 residues. V dropped 5 bases and J dropped 0; count of bases not matched to a gene: 12. The germline V gene encodes CDR1 SGHNT and CDR2 YENEEA. CDR3 sequence (DNA): TGTGCCAGCAGCCTTGGGGCGGGGGGGCCTCTCAGCACAGATACGCAGTATTTT. It translates to CASSLGAGGPLSTDTQYF.

This rearrangement joins TRBV5-8 to TRBJ2-1, with 14 bases identical to TRBD2. Unmatched junction bases numbered 8, after V lost 8 bases and J lost 7 bases. The germline V gene encodes CDR1 SGHTS and CDR2 YDEGEE. The length of the CDR3 is 15 residues. The CDR3 loop reads CASATSGRAGNEQFF. DNA for the CDR3: TGTGCCAGTGCGACTAGCGGGAGGGCCGGGAATGAGCAGTTCTTC. Complete variable domain (other parts from reference TRBV5-8 and TRBJ2-1): EAGVTQSPTHLIKTRGQQATLRCSPISGHTSVYWYQQALGLGLQFLLWYDEGEERNRGNFPPRFSGRQFPNYSSELNVNALELEDSALYLCASATSGRAGNEQFFGPGTRLTVL.

The chain links TRBV19 to TRBJ2-5; 7 bases align to TRBD2. J was trimmed by 5 bases and V by 4 bases; bases with no gene match: 10. CDR1 and CDR2 (germline): LNHDA, SQIVND (reference sequence). The CDR3 length is 15 residues. Here the CDR3 reads CASSRRTSGGETQYF. The CDR3 DNA reads as TGTGCCAGTAGTAGAAGGACCTCCGGGGGGGAGACCCAGTACTTC.

The rearrangement uses TRBV6-6 and TRBJ1-5, with D hard to call. Germline-derived CDR1 and CDR2 are MNHNY and SVGAGI (reference sequence). V was pared by 6 bases and J by 3 bases, with 15 bases between. CDR3 length: 15 amino acids. CDR3 nucleotides: TGTGCCAGCAGAAACCCGGGTTCACCCAATCAGCCCCAGCATTTT. It specifies CASRNPGSPNQPQHF.

CDR3 protein: CASSASTSGSYEQFF. As DNA, the CDR3 is TGTGCCAGCAGTGCGTCGACTAGCGGGAGCTATGAGCAGTTCTTC. The gene calls are TRBV6-6 and TRBJ2-1, with 12 bases matching TRBD2. CDR3 length: 15 amino acids. Trimming cost V 5 bases and J 8 bases; bases outside gene matches: 7. CDR1 is MNHNY, CDR2 SVGAGI, per germline (reference sequence).

On this clone: At one of its ends the junction is not consistent with the germline gene, which may arise from a read error. The chain combines TRBV7-7 with TRBJ1-4; no clear D gene. The CDR3 sequence is 12 residues long. From germline, CDR1 is SSHAT and CDR2 FNYEAQ (reference sequence). The CDR3 is CASSLGVGILFF. DNA for the CDR3: TGTGCTAGCAGCTTGGGAGTAGGAATCCTGTTTTTT.

The chain uses TRBV19 and TRBJ1-1; D gene ambiguous. In germline, CDR1 is LNHDA, CDR2 SQIVND (reference sequence). This CDR3 is 15 amino acids long. Trimming removed 1 base at V and 0 bases at J, with 9 bases between. This chain's CDR3 is CASSIGIGMNTEAFF. CDR3 nucleotide sequence: TGTGCCAGTAGTATAGGTATTGGTATGAACACTGAAGCTTTCTTT.

J is TRBJ1-1 and V is TRBV15; 9 nucleotides agree with TRBD1. V gave up 1 base and J gave up 4 bases; unmatched junction bases: 4. Germline V CDR1 and CDR2: LNHNV, YYDKDF (reference sequence). The CDR3 length is 15 residues. CDR3 nucleotides: TGTGCCACCAGCAGAGGGACAGGGGATAGCACTGAAGCTTTCTTT. The encoded protein is CATSRGTGDSTEAFF.

The genes are TRBV7-9 and TRBJ1-1, with TRBD1 identical over 8 bases. Germline CDR1 reads SEHNR; CDR2 reads FQNEAQ (reference sequence). After removal of 3 bases from V and 3 bases from J, the junction contained 9 bases not matched to a gene. The CDR3 contains 16 residues. The CDR3 DNA reads as TGTGCCAGCAGCTTCGGCGGACAGGGAAGAGACACTGAAGCTTTCTTT. This codes for CASSFGGQGRDTEAFF.

This chain joins TRBV7-3 and TRBJ2-1, with 8 nucleotides matching TRBD2. The CDR3 totals 13 residues. V was clipped by 5 bases and J by 5 bases; unmatched bases: 2. Germline V gives CDR1 SGHTA, CDR2 FQGTGA. CDR3 sequence: CASSPGRDNEQFF. The CDR3 region has the DNA TGTGCCAGCAGCCCCGGGAGGGACAATGAGCAGTTCTTC.

This chain uses TRBV7-2 with TRBJ1-5; a possible D gene is TRBD1 (5 bases). CDR3 length equals 13 residues. CDR1 and CDR2 from the germline V gene are SGHTA and FQGNSA. V lost 5 bases to trimming and J lost 6 bases, with 11 bases between them. CDR3 region: CASSRLQGQPQHF. The CDR3 coding sequence is TGTGCCAGCAGCCGCCTTCAGGGTCAGCCCCAGCATTTT.

This chain joins TRBV5-4 and TRBJ2-5, with D hard to call. Germline-derived CDR1 and CDR2 are SGHNT and YYREEE (reference sequence). The CDR3 runs 15 residues. Trimming stripped 0 bases from V and 2 bases from J, with 11 bases between. The CDR3 nucleotides read TGTGCCAGCAGCTTGGGGGTTACGCGACAAGAGACCCAGTACTTC. Encoded protein: CASSLGVTRQETQYF.

The chain has TRBV29-1 and TRBJ1-1; D is unclear. Germline CDR1 and CDR2: SQVTM and ANQGSEA. With 6 bases removed from V and 1 base from J, the gap between germline ends came to 9 bases. The CDR3 is 12 amino acids. CDR3 region: CSVDRQNTEAFF. DNA for the CDR3: TGCAGCGTGGATCGACAGAACACTGAAGCTTTCTTT.

The chain couples TRBV13 to TRBJ1-1; unclear D gene. Trimming cost V 5 bases and J 8 bases, with 12 bases left between them. Per the germline V gene, CDR1 is PRHDT and CDR2 is FYEKMQ (reference sequence). This CDR3 region has 12 residues. The CDR3 region is CASSTAAGEAFF. Here the CDR3 DNA reads TGTGCCAGCAGCACAGCGGCCGGGGAAGCTTTCTTT.

V is TRBV19 and J is TRBJ2-1, with D uncertain. This CDR3 spans 13 amino acids. Germline V gene sequence: CDR1 LNHDA, CDR2 SQIVND (reference sequence). The germline V and J ends were trimmed by 6 bases and 0 bases, with 6 bases remaining between them. Here the CDR3 reads CASRASSYNEQFF. CDR3 nucleotide sequence: TGTGCCAGTAGGGCGAGCTCCTACAATGAGCAGTTCTTC.

The chain recombines TRBV6-5 with TRBJ2-3, with D perhaps matching TRBD2 (7 bases). The CDR3 runs 14 residues. CDR1 is MNHEY and CDR2 is SVGAGI in the germline V gene. V lost 8 bases and J lost 4, with 16 bases in between. CDR3 amino acids: CASRSGGPADTQYF. CDR3 nucleotide sequence: TGTGCCAGCCGGTCGGGGGGCCCGGCAGATACGCAGTATTTT.